This paragraph reports one T cell receptor beta chain. Its cognate antigen has yet to be identified. The sample holds no much larger clone one base away, and base qualities are not on file. The source of the sample is a study of CD8+ T cells in alopecia areata (dated 2018 in TCRdb). A note on the overall study: Treated patients were enrolled in an open-label pilot trial of oral tofacitinib, 5 to 10 mg twice daily, for moderate-to-severe alopecia areata. High-throughput TCRbeta sequencing was used to examine T cell clonal expansion in alopecia areata in both the C3H/HeJ mouse model and human patients. Biopsies were taken from tofacitinib-treated patients at baseline and again at 4 and 24 weeks into treatment, and several of those patients also had a later scalp biopsy. On the human side, TCRbeta sequencing was run on scalp tissue and on sorted CD4+ and CD8+ peripheral blood T cells from healthy controls and from alopecia areata patients with either patchy or totalis/universalis disease. TCRbeta CDR3 regions were amplified by immunoSEQ multiplex PCR using 35 Vbeta forward and 13 Jbeta reverse primers. The RNA source kit depended on sample type: the PAXgene miRNA kit for fixed scalp, the miRNeasy kit for PBMCs, and the RNeasy kit for mouse skin. Clonality in the scalp was compared among normal scalp (n=4), patchy alopecia areata scalp (n=8), and alopecia totalis/universalis scalp (n=8). Tofacitinib was administered for 6 to 18 months, and 6 months of follow-up off drug were then conducted to assess delayed response and recurrence. What the research found in general, with its limitations: Unlike mouse skin, which is dominated by gammadelta T cells, normal human skin has resident alphabeta T cells that are also sequenced, and this complicates analysis of the scalp TCR repertoire. Shared TCR sequences between patients were less evident than in mice, which may be partly attributable to HLA diversity in the patient population. Higher clonality and more expanded CD8+ clones were observed in lesional scalp than in normal scalp, particularly in alopecia totalis/universalis, a finding suggestive of antigenic drive.

Libraries were built with the immunoSEQ multiplex PCR assay. For TCR sequencing, RNA was extracted from every sample and reverse transcribed into cDNA to serve as template. First-strand cDNA was synthesized using SuperScript III with a 2:1 mix of oligo-dT and random hexamers. A synthetic immune receptor repertoire was used to measure amplification bias, and any remaining bias was corrected computationally. On the authors' methods: After raw reads were preprocessed to remove errors, the CDR3 was defined following IMGT conventions as running from the conserved cysteine to phenylalanine. Clonality was calculated as 1 minus Shannon entropy normalized by log2 of the number of productive unique TCRs. Whether each scalp clone was CD4 or CD8 was inferred by checking scalp TCRbeta sequences against the CD4 and CD8 repertoires from sorted blood. Drawn from immuneACCESS, this table holds only the in-frame rearrangements with V and J called that TCRdb kept. Clones are partly lost; checked studies trace under half to an unresolved V gene and leave the rest unexplained. V and J calls and clone size are those listed in that table; D and trimming were worked out from the DNA. This sample holds more than 150,000 clones; around 55% were observed only once. The ten largest clonotypes hold approximately 19% of the sample.

The time point label corresponds to: baseline before oral tofacitinib. From alopecia areata patients, peripheral blood was collected along with lesional scalp punch biopsies. PBMCs were separated by density centrifugation and stained for CD3, CD4 and CD8, after which CD4+ and CD8+ T cells were sorted on a FACSAria. The receptor comes from a human donor with alopecia areata. This specimen consisted of CD8+ T cells sorted from blood, obtained at week 0.

The bases read TGTGCCAGCAGCTCTCGCTACGAGCAGTACTTC. This translates into CASSSRYEQYF. Recombination linked TRBV7-9 to TRBJ2-7, with the D segment identity uncertain. The CDR3 has 11 amino acids, counting the end cysteine and phenylalanine. Only the CDR3 DNA is retained, 33 bases long and in frame from the first base. The CDR1 and CDR2 encoded by the germline V gene (reference sequence) are SEHNR and FQNEAQ. V is pared back by 4 bases and J by 3 bases, with 4 bases lying between the germline termini. The entire variable domain, with the stretches around the CDR3 drawn from the reference TRBV7-9 and TRBJ2-7 proteins, is DTGVSQNPRHKITKRGQNVTFRCDPISEHNRLYWYRQTLGQGPEFLTYFQNEAQLEKSRLLSDRFSAERPKGSFSTLEIQRTEQGDSAMYLCASSSRYEQYFGPGTRLTVT.